This T cell receptor beta chain is drawn from a study of CD8+CD57+ T cells in acquired aplastic anemia. As for the study in general: Recorded DNA amounts for sorted CD4+ and CD8+ cells had an average of approximately 3 ug. Regarding the study as a whole: Patients were compared with controls for CD8+ Simpson's diversity, and no significant difference emerged.

The CDR3 loop spans 13 amino acids. With 3 bases clipped from V and 6 bases from J, the junction kept 4 bases outside the gene matches. CDR1 SGHTA and CDR2 FQGNSA come from the germline V gene. This clonotype was seen only a few times. Antigen: not known. Profiles of TCR beta VDJ and CDR3 were generated from a genomic DNA template. Each CDR3 protein gets one entry after TCRdb re-called the reads with MiXCR. The sample shows hundreds of thousands of distinct CDR3 sequences, 55% to 70% of them seen only once. The V call is TRBV7-2, the J call TRBJ2-7; 8 positions match TRBD2. The receptor's source is a human donor in good health, serving as a control. The material sequenced was sorted CD4+, CD8+, or CD8+CD57+ T cells (not recorded which) from PBMCs. CDR3 DNA sequence: TGTGCCAGCAGCTTGACTAGCGTCGGCGAGCAGTACTTC. It yields the protein CASSLTSVGEQYF.